What follows are 22 T cell receptor beta chains derived from one specimen sequenced in a study of chemoradiotherapy in HPV16-positive cancers. Generated by immunoSEQ multiplex PCR, the TCRdb table keeps only in-frame clones and is missing some. The data hold about 7,000 clones, with around 82% observed a single time. The material sequenced was tumor tissue, taken from a patient who underwent chemoradiotherapy. The receptors here all came from a human donor with HPV-associated anogenital cancer.

This chain uses TRBV10-3 with TRBJ1-1, with D perhaps TRBD1 (5 bases). Germline CDR1 ENHRY, CDR2 SYGVKD. The CDR3 runs 14 residues. V lost 4 bases and J lost 4, with 13 bases in between. The DNA of the CDR3 is TGTGCCATCAGTGGTGACAGACGGAGCACTGAAGCTTTCTTT. Protein product: CAISGDRRSTEAFF.

J is TRBJ2-1 and V is TRBV13, with no clear D. V gave up 3 bases and J gave up 6 bases, with 3 bases separating them. The CDR3 runs 11 residues. The V gene's germline CDR1 is PRHDT and CDR2 FYEKMQ (reference sequence). CDR3 in amino acids: CASSLRNEQFF. DNA for the CDR3: TGTGCCAGCAGCTTGCGCAATGAGCAGTTCTTC.

V and J are TRBV4-2 and TRBJ2-3; 8 nucleotides align to TRBD2. The CDR3 extends over 16 amino acids. Trimming took 3 bases from V and 2 from J; bases not matched to a gene: 7. Germline values: CDR1 LGHNA, CDR2 YNFKEQ. The CDR3 coding sequence is TGTGCCAGCAGCCACCTCAAAGCGGGGGACACAGATACGCAGTATTTT. Translated: CASSHLKAGDTDTQYF.

This chain connects TRBV7-7 to TRBJ2-5; TRBD1 agrees at 7 bases. The CDR3 totals 13 residues. J gave up 2 bases and V 5 bases, and 2 bases lay outside the gene matches. CDR1 and CDR2 from the germline V gene are SSHAT and FNYEAQ (reference sequence). The CDR3 region has the DNA TGTGCCAGCAGCCCGGGACAGCAAGAGACCCAGTACTTC. Amino acids: CASSPGQQETQYF.

The chain carries TRBV7-2 and TRBJ2-2; no firm D call. V was shortened by 1 base and J by 3 bases, with 12 bases between the two germline ends. Germline V CDR1 and CDR2: SGHTA, FQGNSA. This CDR3 region has 16 residues. This chain's CDR3 is CASSLGLWSDTGELFF. The CDR3 nucleotides read TGTGCCAGCAGCTTAGGGCTTTGGTCAGACACCGGGGAGCTGTTTTTT. Full variable domain (missing parts from reference TRBV7-2 and TRBJ2-2): GAGVSQSPSNKVTEKGKDVELRCDPISGHTALYWYRQSLGQGLEFLIYFQGNSAPDKSGLPSDRFSAERTGGSVSTLTIQRTQQEDSAVYLCASSLGLWSDTGELFFGEGSRLTVL.

The V gene is TRBV11-2, the J gene TRBJ1-6; weak D call: TRBD1 (6 bases). CDR3 length equals 18 residues. The V end was cut by 1 base, the J end by 10 bases, with 23 bases between. The germline CDR1 and CDR2 sequences are SGHAT and FQNNGV. The CDR3 sequence: CASSLAWQGNPGSSPLHF. CDR3 bases: TGTGCCAGCAGCTTAGCTTGGCAGGGGAACCCGGGGAGCTCACCCCTCCACTTT.

The rearrangement uses TRBV11-2 and TRBJ1-1; D is unclear. Deletions cut 0 bases from V and 2 bases from J, with 10 bases between. Germline CDR1 is SGHAT and CDR2 is FQNNGV. This CDR3 spans 15 amino acids. The CDR3: CASSLDASVNTEAFF. As DNA, the CDR3 is TGTGCCAGCAGCTTAGATGCTTCAGTCAACACTGAAGCTTTCTTT.

The rearrangement uses TRBV4-3 and TRBJ1-1; possible D gene TRBD1, 6 bases. CDR3 length equals 14 residues. From germline, CDR1 is LGHNA and CDR2 YSLEER. The V end lost 0 bases, the J end lost 6 bases, and 11 bases lay between the germline ends. The CDR3 sequence is CASSQDRGQSEAFF. Written as DNA, the CDR3 is TGCGCCAGCAGCCAAGATAGAGGACAGTCTGAAGCTTTCTTT.

This chain joins TRBV5-5 and TRBJ2-3; TRBD1 might be the D (6 bases). Deletions cut 7 bases from V and 6 bases from J, with 21 bases between. There are 15 residues in the CDR3. Germline V CDR1 and CDR2: SGHKS, YYEKEE (reference sequence). CDR3 coding DNA: TGTGCCAGCGGGTCCCGGGACATGTCTACGGATACGCAGTATTTT. This codes for CASGSRDMSTDTQYF.

The chain combines TRBV19 with TRBJ1-5; TRBD1 matches 12 bases. Trimming at V came to 7 bases and at J to 1 base, leaving 20 bases not matched to a gene. CDR1 and CDR2 from the germline V gene are LNHDA and SQIVND (reference sequence). The CDR3 covers 21 residues. The CDR3 sequence is CASISGWGTGGMIASNQPQHF. Written as DNA, the CDR3 is TGTGCCAGTATCAGTGGTTGGGGGACAGGGGGCATGATTGCCAGCAATCAGCCCCAGCATTTT.

J is TRBJ2-5 and V is TRBV5-1, with 8 positions matching TRBD2. V gave up 0 bases and J gave up 2 bases; unmatched junction bases: 9. Germline values: CDR1 SGHRS, CDR2 YFSETQ. CDR3 length: 17 residues. Written as DNA, the CDR3 is TGCGCCAGCAGCTTGGAATTGGGAGCGGGGGAGCAAGAGACCCAGTACTTC. Its protein is CASSLELGAGEQETQYF.

This clone showed up just a few times. The chain combines TRBV6-1 with TRBJ1-6; D remains ambiguous. V lost 0 bases and J 14 bases, leaving 11 bases between the germline ends. The V gene's germline CDR1 is MNHNS and CDR2 SASEGT. This CDR3 comprises 13 residues. The CDR3 is CASSEASGRALHF. The CDR3 DNA reads as TGTGCCAGCAGTGAAGCGAGCGGACGGGCCCTCCACTTT.

The chain combines TRBV21-1 with TRBJ2-7; the table gives TRBD1 as D, unverified against the DNA. TRBV21-1 is a pseudogene segment. The CDR3 spans 14 residues. CDR3 amino acids: CASSKVGQGYEQYF. The CDR3 DNA reads as TGTGCCAGCAGCAAAGTAGGGCAGGGCTACGAGCAGTACTTC.

J is TRBJ1-2 and V is TRBV5-6; D unclear. The V end lost 4 bases, the J end lost 9 bases, and 13 bases lay between the germline ends. This CDR3 is 12 amino acids long. Germline CDR1 SGHDT, CDR2 YYEEEE. CDR3 DNA sequence: TGTGCCAGCAGCATAAGCTACTTCAGCTACACCTTC. Translated, it gives CASSISYFSYTF.

J is TRBJ1-5 and V is TRBV6-1, with 9 bases matching TRBD1. The CDR3 is made up of 16 amino acids. V was pared by 3 bases and J by 6 bases, with 9 bases of the junction left unmatched. Germline-derived CDR1 and CDR2 are MNHNS and SASEGT. The CDR3 coding sequence is TGTGCCAGCAGTGAGCCCGGACAGGGGTACGGTCAGCCCCAGCATTTT. Encoded protein: CASSEPGQGYGQPQHF.

The gene calls are TRBV6-5 and TRBJ1-2; 7 bases line up with TRBD1. Germline V gene lookup returns CDR1 MNHEY and CDR2 SVGAGI. The CDR3 has 14 residues. V dropped 7 bases and J dropped 0; count of bases not matched to a gene: 5. In DNA form, the CDR3 reads TGTGCCAGCAATAAAGACAGGGCTAACTATGGCTACACCTTC. Translation: CASNKDRANYGYTF.

The chain employs TRBV5-4 and TRBJ1-2, with TRBD1 matching 7 bases. In germline, CDR1 is SGHNT, CDR2 YYREEE (reference sequence). J was trimmed by 6 bases and V by 4 bases; bases with no gene match: 9. The CDR3 length is 14 residues. CDR3 sequence (DNA): TGTGCCAGCAGCGTCTACACAGGGGCGGATGGCTACACCTTC. Translated, it gives CASSVYTGADGYTF. The full variable domain, its missing parts supplied by reference TRBV5-4 and TRBJ1-2, is ETGVTQSPTHLIKTRGQQVTLRCSSQSGHNTVSWYQQALGQGPQFIFQYYREEENGRGNFPPRFSGLQFPNYSSELNVNALELDDSALYLCASSVYTGADGYTFGSGTRLTVV.

The sample holds a few counts of this clone. The V call is TRBV4-3, the J call TRBJ1-2; no clear D. V was shortened by 0 bases and J by 3 bases, with 14 bases between the two germline ends. Germline V CDR1 and CDR2: LGHNA, YSLEER. The CDR3 runs 16 residues. The CDR3 DNA reads TGCGCCAGCAGCCAAGATAAGGGAGGGTCCTACTATGGCTACACCTTC. Its translation is CASSQDKGGSYYGYTF.

The V call is TRBV6-1, the J call TRBJ1-1, with TRBD1 identical over 10 bases. The CDR3 loop spans 14 amino acids. Germline V CDR1 and CDR2: MNHNS, SASEGT. With V trimmed by 5 bases and J by 1 base, 1 base remained unmatched. CDR3 bases: TGTGCCAGCAGTTGGGACAGGGGGAACACTGAAGCTTTCTTT. Protein: CASSWDRGNTEAFF.

V gene TRBV18 combines with J gene TRBJ1-3, with a tentative D call TRBD1 (5 bases). The V end was cut by 3 bases, the J end by 1 base, with 10 bases between. CDR3 length equals 15 residues. Germline CDR1 is KGHSH and CDR2 is LQKENI. CDR3 DNA sequence: TGTGCCAGCTCACCGACAGCGAAATCTGGAAACACCATATATTTT. Encoded protein: CASSPTAKSGNTIYF.

A single count supports this clone. The CDR3 DNA reads TGTGCCAGCAGGCTAGCGGACTACAATGAGCAGTTCTTC. It specifies CASRLADYNEQFF. The rearrangement links TRBV28 to TRBJ2-1, with TRBD2 identical over 7 bases. The germline CDR1 and CDR2 sequences are MDHEN and SYDVKM. The J segment lost 3 bases and the V segment lost 6 bases, leaving 2 bases of the junction unmatched. The CDR3 length is 13 residues.

V is TRBV28 and J is TRBJ2-2; 9 positions match TRBD1. The CDR3 is 14 amino acids. The germline gives CDR1 MDHEN, CDR2 SYDVKM. V lost 6 bases and J lost 8; bases outside the gene matches: 7. The CDR3 DNA follows: TGTGCCAGCAGATTAACAGGGGGCAGTGGGGAGCTGTTTTTT. This codes for CASRLTGGSGELFF. Together with reference TRBV28 and TRBJ2-2, the CDR3 gives the full variable domain: DVKVTQSSRYLVKRTGEKVFLECVQDMDHENMFWYRQDPGLGLRLIYFSYDVKMKEKGDIPEGYSVSREKKERFSLILESASTNQTSMYLCASRLTGGSGELFFGEGSRLTVL.